This T cell receptor (beta chain) was sequenced during a study of CD8 T cells in Susac syndrome. TEMRA cells were FACS-enriched, while CD8+ and CD4+ T cells were negatively isolated. The authors reverse transcribed roughly 0.5 to 1 ug RNA with random hexamers. TCR beta CDR3 was amplified by immunoSEQ covering 54 Vbeta and 13 Jbeta. TCRdb redid the calling of the immunoSEQ multiplex PCR reads with MiXCR, one entry per CDR3 protein. The profile shows 150,000 to 200,000 distinct CDR3 sequences, about 93% of them singletons. The CDR3 sequence is 16 residues long. The J segment lost 4 bases and the V segment lost 0 bases, leaving 5 bases of the junction unmatched. Germline V CDR1 and CDR2: MNHEY, SMNVEV (reference sequence).

What was sequenced was CD4+ T cells from PBMCs. V usage is TRBV27 and J usage is TRBJ2-7; 11 nucleotides align to TRBD2. The receptor comes from a human donor in good health. CDR3 region: CASSLSPSGGSYEQYF. Here the CDR3 DNA reads TGTGCCAGCAGTTTATCGCCTAGCGGGGGGAGTTACGAGCAGTACTTC.